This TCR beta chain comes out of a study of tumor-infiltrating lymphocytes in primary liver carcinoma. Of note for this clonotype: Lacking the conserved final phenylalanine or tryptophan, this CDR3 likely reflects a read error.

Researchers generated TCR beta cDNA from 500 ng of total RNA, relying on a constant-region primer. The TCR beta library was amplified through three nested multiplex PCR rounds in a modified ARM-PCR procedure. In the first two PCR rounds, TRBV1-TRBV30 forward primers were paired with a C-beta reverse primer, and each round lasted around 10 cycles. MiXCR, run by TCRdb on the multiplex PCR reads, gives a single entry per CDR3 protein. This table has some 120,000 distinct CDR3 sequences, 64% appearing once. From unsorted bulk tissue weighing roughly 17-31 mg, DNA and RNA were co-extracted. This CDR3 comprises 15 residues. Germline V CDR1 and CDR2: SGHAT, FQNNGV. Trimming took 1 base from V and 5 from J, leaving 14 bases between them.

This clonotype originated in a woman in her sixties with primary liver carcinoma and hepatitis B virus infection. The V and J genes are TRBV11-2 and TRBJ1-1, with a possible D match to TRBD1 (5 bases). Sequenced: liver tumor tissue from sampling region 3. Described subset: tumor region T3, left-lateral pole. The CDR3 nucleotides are TGTGCCAGCAGCTTAGTAGTGGCGGGGGTTACTGAAGCTTTCCTT. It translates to CASSLVVAGVTEAFL.